Sequencing of this T cell receptor (beta chain) was carried out in a study of shared clonotypes between healthy human individuals. The study's findings and limits: Sampling covered nothing but blood. Tissue TCR repertoires likely differ from those found in blood. The study generally estimated greater richness for naive than memory subsets.

As to this clone: What it recognizes is unknown.

This CDR3 has 14 residues. Germline values: CDR1 MNHNS, CDR2 SASEGT. With 5 bases removed from V and 6 bases from J, the gap between germline ends came to 13 bases. Participating donors were healthy, HIV-negative adults free of recent acute infections or vaccinations. TCRdb's copy holds only in-frame clones and misses some; the assay was immunoSEQ multiplex PCR. The sample consists of around 1 million clones, 70% to 85% of them appearing once. Sequencing was done on a sample of memory CD4+ T cells sorted from blood. Subset meaning: CD45RA-negative fraction. The sequence was collected from a man in his late teens or twenties in good health. This chain links TRBV6-1 with TRBJ2-2; D is possibly TRBD2 (7 bases). The CDR3 sequence: CASSNREGAGELFF. The CDR3, as DNA: TGTGCCAGCAGTAACAGGGAGGGGGCCGGGGAGCTGTTTTTT.